The 29 T cell receptor beta chains reported below all come from one sample, sequenced in a study of blood T cell repertoires in COVID-19. The method was immunoSEQ multiplex PCR; TCRdb's version includes in-frame clones alone and lacks a portion of them. The data hold about 480,000 clones, with roughly nine tenths observed a single time. The material sequenced was PBMCs or T cells enriched from blood (not recorded which). These receptors originate from a woman aged 55-75 years who had recovered from COVID-19.

The chain links TRBV4-1 to TRBJ2-5, with TRBD2 identical over 9 bases. The length of the CDR3 is 16 residues. Trimming took 1 base from V and 3 from J; bases not matched to a gene: 6. Germline CDR1 reads MGHRA; CDR2 reads YSYEKL. CDR3 coding DNA: TGCGCCAGCAGCCAAGGCCTGGGCGGGGGGGAAGAGACCCAGTACTTC. It is translated as CASSQGLGGGEETQYF.

This rearrangement joins TRBV11-3 to TRBJ1-1; no firm D call. Germline V gene sequence: CDR1 SGHNT, CDR2 YENEEA. This CDR3 region has 13 residues. Trimming pared 4 bases from V and 2 bases from J, leaving 8 bases between. The CDR3 reads CASSSQANTEAFF. The CDR3 DNA follows: TGTGCCAGCAGCTCGCAGGCTAACACTGAAGCTTTCTTT.

The V and J genes are TRBV19 and TRBJ1-1; D may be TRBD1 (5 bases). The CDR3 totals 14 residues. Trimming removed 3 bases from V and 0 bases from J, with 8 bases in between. Germline V gene sequence: CDR1 LNHDA, CDR2 SQIVND (reference sequence). This CDR3 reads CASSIGGMNTEAFF. The CDR3 nucleotides read TGTGCCAGTAGTATCGGGGGGATGAACACTGAAGCTTTCTTT.

The V gene is TRBV7-2, the J gene TRBJ2-1, with TRBD2 matching 7 bases. The V segment lost 1 base and the J segment 4 bases; nucleotides outside the gene matches: 7. This CDR3 has 16 residues. The V gene's germline CDR1 is SGHTA and CDR2 FQGNSA. CDR3 residues: CASSLGGSGLYNEQFF. The DNA of the CDR3 is TGTGCCAGCAGCTTAGGCGGTAGCGGGCTTTACAATGAGCAGTTCTTC.

The rearrangement links TRBV4-2 to TRBJ1-3; D perhaps matches TRBD1 (5 bases). Looked up from germline, CDR1 is LGHNA and CDR2 is YNFKEQ. The CDR3 sequence is 15 residues long. Trimming removed 1 base from V and 4 bases from J, with 11 bases in between. CDR3 sequence (DNA): TGTGCCAGCAGCCAAGGAACAGGCTCCGGAAACACCATATATTTT. It translates to CASSQGTGSGNTIYF.

This chain uses TRBV27 with TRBJ2-1; possible D gene TRBD1, 5 bases. V lost 8 bases to trimming and J lost 7 bases, with 21 bases between them. The CDR3 loop spans 15 amino acids. Germline CDR1 and CDR2: MNHEY and SMNVEV (reference sequence). The CDR3 region is CASGPRRAGWNEQFF. CDR3 nucleotides: TGTGCCAGCGGCCCCCGAAGGGCAGGGTGGAATGAGCAGTTCTTC.

This chain joins TRBV7-9 and TRBJ2-3, with 7 positions matching TRBD1. The CDR3 contains 14 residues. V lost 5 bases to trimming and J lost 1 base; unmatched junction nucleotides: 3. Germline CDR1 and CDR2: SEHNR and FQNEAQ (reference sequence). Here the CDR3 DNA reads TGTGCCAGCAGCCAAGGACAGGGCACAGATACGCAGTATTTT. It codes for CASSQGQGTDTQYF.

There are a few counts of this clone. The genes are TRBV9 and TRBJ2-3; a possible D gene is TRBD2 (6 bases). The CDR3 runs to 14 residues. V was shortened by 4 bases and J by 0 bases, with 9 bases between the two germline ends. Germline V gene lookup returns CDR1 SGDLS and CDR2 YYNGEE. The CDR3 DNA follows: TGTGCCAGCAGCCCAGGGAGGAGCACAGATACGCAGTATTTT. This codes for CASSPGRSTDTQYF.

This sequence joins TRBV5-1 and TRBJ1-4; maybe TRBD1 (6 bases). Germline CDR1 reads SGHRS; CDR2 reads YFSETQ. CDR3 length: 16 amino acids. V dropped 1 base and J dropped 6 bases, with 16 bases sitting between them. CDR3 protein: CASSLSGQNQYEKLFF. The CDR3 DNA is TGCGCCAGCAGCTTGTCCGGACAGAACCAATATGAAAAACTGTTTTTT.

V gene TRBV2 combines with J gene TRBJ1-5; 8 bases agree with TRBD1. The V segment lost 4 bases and the J segment 2 bases; nucleotides outside the gene matches: 4. From germline, CDR1 is SNHLY and CDR2 FYNNEI. The CDR3 covers 15 residues. CDR3 DNA: TGTGCCAGCAGTGCGGACAGGGCCGGCAATCAGCCCCAGCATTTT. Protein sequence: CASSADRAGNQPQHF.

The V gene is TRBV4-1, the J gene TRBJ1-1, with no clear D. The CDR3 covers 17 residues. From germline, CDR1 is MGHRA and CDR2 YSYEKL. V lost 0 bases and J lost 10, with 24 bases in between. CDR3 in DNA: TGCGCCAGCAGCCAAGATCTCGGCGGGGATCCCCCCCTGGGAGCTTTCTTT. Protein: CASSQDLGGDPPLGAFF.

DNA of the CDR3: TGTGCCAGCACCGATCTCAGTAGCAATCAGCCCCAGCATTTT. Encoded protein: CASTDLSSNQPQHF. J is TRBJ1-5 and V is TRBV6-5; no definite D call. Trimming took off 7 bases at V and 0 bases at J, with 10 bases between the two ends. CDR3 length: 14 residues. CDR1 is MNHEY and CDR2 is SVGAGI in the germline V gene.

The CDR3 DNA is TGTGCCAGCAGTTTAAGTTCCGGGACTGTGGATGGCTACACCTTC. Protein product: CASSLSSGTVDGYTF. The chain employs TRBV27 and TRBJ1-2; TRBD1 is a possible D gene (5 bases). V was cut by 2 bases and J by 6 bases, with 16 bases left in between. Germline CDR1 is MNHEY and CDR2 is SMNVEV (reference sequence). CDR3 size: 15 residues.

V gene TRBV2 combines with J gene TRBJ2-1; D perhaps matches TRBD2 (6 bases). V was cut by 3 bases and J by 5 bases, with 11 bases left in between. Germline-derived CDR1 and CDR2 are SNHLY and FYNNEI. The CDR3 runs to 14 residues. The CDR3, as DNA: TGTGCCAGCAGTGAGTTGGGACTTGACAATGAGCAGTTCTTC. It codes for CASSELGLDNEQFF.

The rearrangement joins TRBV10-2 to TRBJ2-1; D possibly corresponds to TRBD2 (7 bases). Trimming removed 7 bases from V and 0 bases from J, with 22 bases in between. The CDR3 is made up of 18 amino acids. CDR1 is WSHSY and CDR2 is SAAADI in the germline V gene. The CDR3 sequence: CASNPFTGGLSSYNEQFF. CDR3 sequence (DNA): TGCGCCAGCAATCCTTTCACGGGGGGCCTGAGCTCCTACAATGAGCAGTTCTTC.

CDR3 DNA: TGTGCCAGCAGTTACGAAAGCGGGGCATACAATGAGCAGTTCTTC. This translates into CASSYESGAYNEQFF. The rearrangement uses TRBV6-5 and TRBJ2-1; TRBD2 matches at 7 bases. The CDR3 extends over 15 amino acids. The trim removed 2 bases at V and 4 bases at J, leaving 5 bases unmatched. Germline V gene sequence: CDR1 MNHEY, CDR2 SVGAGI.

The V call is TRBV4-1, the J call TRBJ2-3, with D perhaps matching TRBD2 (7 bases). The CDR3 totals 14 residues. The V end was cut by 3 bases, the J end by 7 bases, with 14 bases between. Per the germline V gene, CDR1 is MGHRA and CDR2 is YSYEKL. The CDR3, as DNA: TGCGCCAGCAGCCAGGGGGCTAGCGGCTATACGCAGTATTTT. Its translation is CASSQGASGYTQYF.

J is TRBJ2-5 and V is TRBV5-1; D is uncertain. CDR1 is SGHRS and CDR2 is YFSETQ in the germline V gene. Trimming removed 1 base at V and 1 base at J, with 14 bases between. This CDR3 has 16 amino acids. In DNA form, the CDR3 reads TGCGCCAGCAGCTTGACCCCCACAGACACCCAAGAGACCCAGTACTTC. This gives the protein CASSLTPTDTQETQYF.

The V call is TRBV24-1, the J call TRBJ2-5; tentatively, D is TRBD1 (7 bases). In germline, CDR1 is KGHDR, CDR2 SFDVKD. Trimming stripped 5 bases from V and 5 bases from J, with 17 bases between. The CDR3 is 15 amino acids. CDR3: CATSASDRAGETQYF. In DNA form, the CDR3 reads TGTGCCACCAGTGCCTCTGACAGGGCGGGGGAGACCCAGTACTTC.

The rearrangement uses TRBV28 and TRBJ2-5; possible D gene TRBD2, 5 bases. Trimming removed 3 bases from V and 9 bases from J, with 11 bases in between. The CDR3 is 12 amino acids. The germline V gene has CDR1 MDHEN and CDR2 SYDVKM. CDR3: CASSLRLRAQYF. The DNA of the CDR3 is TGTGCCAGCAGTTTGAGGCTGAGGGCCCAGTACTTC.

V usage is TRBV4-2 and J usage is TRBJ2-2; weak D call: TRBD1 (5 bases). The CDR3 sequence is 16 residues long. The germline V gene encodes CDR1 LGHNA and CDR2 YNFKEQ. Trimming left V 0 bases short and J 5 bases short, with 13 bases between. The CDR3 sequence: CASSQDTGWGTGELFF. CDR3 in DNA: TGTGCCAGCAGCCAAGATACAGGATGGGGAACCGGGGAGCTGTTTTTT.

The chain is built from TRBV6-6 and TRBJ1-1, with 7 bases lining up with TRBD1. Germline V CDR1 and CDR2: MNHNY, SVGAGI (reference sequence). V trimming: 5 bases; J trimming: 1 base; junction bases outside the gene matches: 10. This CDR3 is 16 amino acids long. The CDR3 loop reads CASSPGQVLRNTEAFF. The CDR3 region has the DNA TGTGCCAGCAGTCCAGGACAGGTGCTTAGGAACACTGAAGCTTTCTTT.

The chain recombines TRBV19 with TRBJ1-5, with 9 bases lining up with TRBD1. The trim removed 6 bases at V and 4 bases at J, leaving 4 bases unmatched. CDR1 LNHDA and CDR2 SQIVND come from the germline V gene (reference sequence). This CDR3 is 14 amino acids long. CDR3 DNA: TGTGCCAGTAGCAAGGACAGGGGTAATCAGCCCCAGCATTTT. The encoded protein is CASSKDRGNQPQHF.

The chain recombines TRBV12-5 with TRBJ1-3; a weak D match, TRBD1 (5 bases). The V gene's germline CDR1 is LGHNT and CDR2 FRNRAP. Trimming cost V 4 bases and J 0 bases, with 10 bases left between them. CDR3 size: 15 residues. The CDR3 DNA reads TGTGCTAGTGGTTCTGGACAAATCTCTGGAAACACCATATATTTT. This sequence encodes CASGSGQISGNTIYF.

The V gene is TRBV30, the J gene TRBJ2-1; D remains ambiguous. V lost 5 bases and J 9 bases, leaving 17 bases between the germline ends. The CDR3 is 13 residues long. CDR1 is GTSNPN, CDR2 SVGIG, per germline (reference sequence). Here the CDR3 reads CAWEVRKNGEQFF. The CDR3 bases are TGTGCCTGGGAGGTTAGGAAGAACGGTGAGCAGTTCTTC. The complete variable domain, with remaining parts taken from reference TRBV30 and TRBJ2-1, reads SQTIHQWPATLVQPVGSPLSLECTVEGTSNPNLYWYRQAAGRGLQLLFYSVGIGQISSEVPQNLSASRPQDRQFILSSKKLLLSDSGFYLCAWEVRKNGEQFFGPGTRLTVL.

The chain is built from TRBV5-4 and TRBJ2-7; 9 nucleotides match TRBD1. The germline V gene encodes CDR1 SGHNT and CDR2 YYREEE (reference sequence). The V segment lost 4 bases and the J segment 2 bases; nucleotides outside the gene matches: 10. There are 16 residues in the CDR3. This chain's CDR3 is CASSPGPGQGTYEQYF. CDR3 nucleotide sequence: TGTGCCAGCAGCCCCGGTCCCGGACAGGGGACCTACGAGCAGTACTTC.

J is TRBJ1-1 and V is TRBV10-3, with D tentatively TRBD1 (5 bases). Germline V CDR1 and CDR2: ENHRY, SYGVKD. Trimming shortened V by 7 bases and J by 0 bases, and 12 bases separated the two germline ends. The CDR3 has 14 residues. CDR3 loop: CAITTGNMNTEAFF. The DNA of the CDR3 is TGTGCCATCACTACAGGTAACATGAACACTGAAGCTTTCTTT.

V and J are TRBV15 and TRBJ1-2; D gene uncertain. The germline V gene has CDR1 LNHNV and CDR2 YYDKDF (reference sequence). V was clipped by 3 bases and J by 7 bases, with 18 bases between them. This CDR3 spans 15 amino acids. CDR3 sequence reads: CATSSQKVQLIGYTF. CDR3 bases: TGTGCCACCAGCAGCCAAAAGGTACAGCTTATTGGCTACACCTTC.

The chain combines TRBV5-4 with TRBJ1-1; no clear D gene. The CDR3 loop spans 13 amino acids. Germline V gene sequence: CDR1 SGHNT, CDR2 YYREEE (reference sequence). Trimming removed 4 bases from V and 0 bases from J, with 7 bases in between. The CDR3 DNA sequence: TGTGCCAGCAGCCGCCAGATGAACACTGAAGCTTTCTTT. This translates into CASSRQMNTEAFF. The full variable domain, in which reference TRBV5-4 and TRBJ1-1 provide the parts outside the CDR3, is ETGVTQSPTHLIKTRGQQVTLRCSSQSGHNTVSWYQQALGQGPQFIFQYYREEENGRGNFPPRFSGLQFPNYSSELNVNALELDDSALYLCASSRQMNTEAFFGQGTRLTVV.